This note documents a single T cell receptor (beta chain) sequence. Its antigen remains undetermined. No much larger clone exists at a distance of one base, and base qualities are not known. This sample was included in a study of blood T cell repertoires in COVID-19 (dated by TCRdb to 2019 to 2021). Looking at the study overall: Samples from collaborators originated in the United States, Italy and Spain and spanned both the acute and convalescent phases of COVID-19. The repertoires were released in a freely available public database intended as a resource for research on the immune response to SARS-CoV-2. The sample metadata nearly always contained a de-identified subject ID, COVID-19 status, age in years and sex. The samples were drawn from two sources: the first 160 participants of the ongoing ImmuneRACE study, and 1,000 to 1,500 subjects contributed by 6 global collaborators. Deeply sampled blood TCRbeta repertoires from subjects exposed to, actively infected with, or recovered from COVID-19 were included in the dataset. The prospective study material was composed of cDNA or gDNA derived from T cells, B-cell-depleted T cells, or PBMCs. Where HLA class I and class II types were available, the types were taken from metadata supplied by the sample provider, not from assay-based typing.

Beyond this particular receptor, the publication reports: Clinical and demographic metadata were provided uncurated, with the amount varying by source and participant.

TCRbeta CDR3 regions were amplified from genomic DNA by means of the immunoSEQ Assay, a bias-controlled multiplex PCR. As for the original processing: Nucleated cell counts per sample were estimated from amplification of reference gene primers within the assay. To quantify the absolute abundance of each unique TCRbeta CDR3 rearrangement, sequence reads were collapsed and filtered. For each sample, productive Simpson clonality was calculated as the square root of Simpson's diversity index over productive rearrangements. TCRdb took over this immuneACCESS table, retaining in-frame rearrangements with V and J assigned. Such tables are incomplete; in checked studies, under half of the missing clones stem from an unresolved V gene, and the remainder is unexplained. V and J calls and clone size are given by that table; D and trimming were obtained from the DNA. The sample has around 260,000 clones on record, 75% to 90% of them singletons. Approximately 2% of the sample is in the top ten clones.

In the germline V gene, CDR1 corresponds to SGHDT and CDR2 to YYEEEE. The CDR3, cysteine through phenylalanine, is 15 amino acids long. The kept DNA is CDR3 alone, 45 bases in frame from the first base. V is cut back by 4 bases and J by 2 bases, with 8 bases in the junction unmatched. Whole blood was collected in K2EDTA tubes by collaborating institutions according to the institutions' own protocols. For TCRbeta analysis, collaborators shipped samples as frozen whole blood, isolated PBMCs, or DNA extracted from either of those sample types. The sequencing input was peripheral blood. The clonotype comes from a man aged 30 to 45 with active or convalescent COVID-19. The sequence is built from TRBV5-6 and TRBJ1-2; TRBD1 aligns with 7 central bases. The DNA sequence is as follows: TGTGCCAGCAGCCCGGACCCGGGACAGAACTATGGCTACACCTTC. Its translation reads: CASSPDPGQNYGYTF.